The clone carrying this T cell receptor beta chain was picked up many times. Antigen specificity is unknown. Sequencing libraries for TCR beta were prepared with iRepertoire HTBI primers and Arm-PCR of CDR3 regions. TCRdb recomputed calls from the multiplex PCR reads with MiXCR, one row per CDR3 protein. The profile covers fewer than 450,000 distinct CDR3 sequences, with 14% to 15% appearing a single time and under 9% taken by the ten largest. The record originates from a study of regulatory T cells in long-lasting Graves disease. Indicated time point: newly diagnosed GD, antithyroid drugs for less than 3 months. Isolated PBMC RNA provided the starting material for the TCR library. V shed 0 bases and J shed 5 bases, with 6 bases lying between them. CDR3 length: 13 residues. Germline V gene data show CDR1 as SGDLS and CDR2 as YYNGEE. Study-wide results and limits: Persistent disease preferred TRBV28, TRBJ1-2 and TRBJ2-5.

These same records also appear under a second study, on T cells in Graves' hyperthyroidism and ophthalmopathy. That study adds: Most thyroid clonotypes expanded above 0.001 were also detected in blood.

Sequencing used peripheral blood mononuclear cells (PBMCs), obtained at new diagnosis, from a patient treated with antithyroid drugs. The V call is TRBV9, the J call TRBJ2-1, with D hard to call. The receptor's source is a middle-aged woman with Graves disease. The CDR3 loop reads CASSVEPNNEQFF. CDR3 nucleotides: TGTGCCAGCAGCGTAGAACCAAACAATGAGCAGTTCTTC.